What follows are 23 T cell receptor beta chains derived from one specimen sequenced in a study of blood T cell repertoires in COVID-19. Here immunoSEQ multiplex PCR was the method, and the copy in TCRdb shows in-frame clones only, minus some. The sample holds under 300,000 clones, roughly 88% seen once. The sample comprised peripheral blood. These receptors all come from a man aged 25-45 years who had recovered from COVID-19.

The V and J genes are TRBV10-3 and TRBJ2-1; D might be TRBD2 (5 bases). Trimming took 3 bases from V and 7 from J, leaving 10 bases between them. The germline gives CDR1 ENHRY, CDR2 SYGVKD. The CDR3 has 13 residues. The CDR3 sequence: CAISDRDLNEQFF. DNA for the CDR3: TGTGCCATCAGTGATCGGGATCTGAATGAGCAGTTCTTC.

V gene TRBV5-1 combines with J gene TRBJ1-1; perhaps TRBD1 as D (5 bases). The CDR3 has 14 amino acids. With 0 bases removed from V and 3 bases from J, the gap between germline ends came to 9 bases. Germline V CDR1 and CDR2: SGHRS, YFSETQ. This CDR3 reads CASSLAGGDTEAFF. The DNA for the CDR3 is TGCGCCAGCAGCTTGGCCGGGGGTGACACTGAAGCTTTCTTT.

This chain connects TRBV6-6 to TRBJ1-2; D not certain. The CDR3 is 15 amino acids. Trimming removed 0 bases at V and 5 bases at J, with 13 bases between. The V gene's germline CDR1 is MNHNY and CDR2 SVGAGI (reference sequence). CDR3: CASSYSEGRGYGYTF. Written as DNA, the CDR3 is TGTGCCAGCAGTTACTCGGAGGGCCGTGGTTATGGCTACACCTTC.

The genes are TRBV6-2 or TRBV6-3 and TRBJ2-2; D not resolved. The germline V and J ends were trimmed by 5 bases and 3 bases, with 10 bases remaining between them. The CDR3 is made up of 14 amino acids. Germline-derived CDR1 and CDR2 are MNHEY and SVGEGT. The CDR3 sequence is CASSPTFDTGELFF. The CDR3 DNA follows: TGTGCCAGCAGTCCCACTTTCGACACCGGGGAGCTGTTTTTT.

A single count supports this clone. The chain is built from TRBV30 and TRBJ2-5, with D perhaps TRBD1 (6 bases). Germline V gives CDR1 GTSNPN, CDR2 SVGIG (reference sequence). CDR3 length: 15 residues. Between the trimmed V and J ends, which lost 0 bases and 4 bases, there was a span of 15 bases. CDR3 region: CAWSVPFQGRETQYF. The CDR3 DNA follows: TGTGCCTGGAGTGTACCTTTTCAGGGGCGAGAGACCCAGTACTTC.

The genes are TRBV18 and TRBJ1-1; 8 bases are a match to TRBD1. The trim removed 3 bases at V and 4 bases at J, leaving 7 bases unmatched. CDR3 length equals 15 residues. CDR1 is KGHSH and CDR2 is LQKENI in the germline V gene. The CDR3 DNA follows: TGTGCCAGCTCACCTTCTAATACAGGGGGCACTGAAGCTTTCTTT. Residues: CASSPSNTGGTEAFF.

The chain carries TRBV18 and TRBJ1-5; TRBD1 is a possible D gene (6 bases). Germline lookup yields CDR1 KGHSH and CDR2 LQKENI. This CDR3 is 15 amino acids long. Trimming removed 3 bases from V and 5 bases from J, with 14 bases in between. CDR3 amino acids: CASSPLQGNYQPQHF. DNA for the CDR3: TGTGCCAGCTCACCGTTGCAGGGGAATTATCAGCCCCAGCATTTT.

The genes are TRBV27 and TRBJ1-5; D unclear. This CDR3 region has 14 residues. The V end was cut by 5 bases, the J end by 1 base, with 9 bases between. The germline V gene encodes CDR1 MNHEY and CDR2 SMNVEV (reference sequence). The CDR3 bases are TGTGCCAGCAGTCCGAGGTGGAGCAATCAGCCCCAGCATTTT. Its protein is CASSPRWSNQPQHF.

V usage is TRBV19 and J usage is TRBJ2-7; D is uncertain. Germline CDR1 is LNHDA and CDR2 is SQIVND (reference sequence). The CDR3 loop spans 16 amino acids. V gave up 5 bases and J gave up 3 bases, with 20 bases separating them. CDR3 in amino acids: CASSPPGPLIGYEQYF. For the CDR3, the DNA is TGTGCCAGTAGTCCACCGGGTCCCTTGATTGGCTACGAGCAGTACTTC.

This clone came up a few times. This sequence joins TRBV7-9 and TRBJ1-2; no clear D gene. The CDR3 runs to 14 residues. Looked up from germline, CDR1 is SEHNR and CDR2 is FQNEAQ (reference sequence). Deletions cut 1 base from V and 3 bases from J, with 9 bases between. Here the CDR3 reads CASSLGEEYYGYTF. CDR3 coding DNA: TGTGCCAGCAGCTTAGGTGAAGAGTACTATGGCTACACCTTC.

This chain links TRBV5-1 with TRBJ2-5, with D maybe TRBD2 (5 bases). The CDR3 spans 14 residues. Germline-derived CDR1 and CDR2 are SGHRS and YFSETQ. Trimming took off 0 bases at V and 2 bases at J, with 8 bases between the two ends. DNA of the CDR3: TGCGCCAGCAGCTTGGGTAGGGAGCAAGAGACCCAGTACTTC. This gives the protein CASSLGREQETQYF.

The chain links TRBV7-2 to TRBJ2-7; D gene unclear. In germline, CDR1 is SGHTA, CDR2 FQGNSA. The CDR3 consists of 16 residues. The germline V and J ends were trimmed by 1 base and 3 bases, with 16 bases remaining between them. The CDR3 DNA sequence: TGTGCCAGCAGCTTAGGTAGACTCTCCGACGGCTACGAGCAGTACTTC. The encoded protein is CASSLGRLSDGYEQYF. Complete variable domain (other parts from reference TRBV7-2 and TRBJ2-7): GAGVSQSPSNKVTEKGKDVELRCDPISGHTALYWYRQSLGQGLEFLIYFQGNSAPDKSGLPSDRFSAERTGGSVSTLTIQRTQQEDSAVYLCASSLGRLSDGYEQYFGPGTRLTVT.

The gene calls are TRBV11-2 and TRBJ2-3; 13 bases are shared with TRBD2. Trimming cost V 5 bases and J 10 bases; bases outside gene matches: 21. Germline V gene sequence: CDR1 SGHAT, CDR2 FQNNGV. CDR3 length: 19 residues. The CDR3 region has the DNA TGTGCCAGCAGCCCAGGGGGACTAGCGGGGCATAATTCGGGATGGGCGCAGTATTTT. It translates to CASSPGGLAGHNSGWAQYF.

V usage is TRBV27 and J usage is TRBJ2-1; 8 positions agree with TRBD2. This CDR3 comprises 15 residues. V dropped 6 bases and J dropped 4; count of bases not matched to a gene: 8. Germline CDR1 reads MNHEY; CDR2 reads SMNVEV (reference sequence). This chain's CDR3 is CASSPGTSGYNEQFF. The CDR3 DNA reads TGTGCCAGCAGCCCCGGGACTAGTGGTTACAATGAGCAGTTCTTC.

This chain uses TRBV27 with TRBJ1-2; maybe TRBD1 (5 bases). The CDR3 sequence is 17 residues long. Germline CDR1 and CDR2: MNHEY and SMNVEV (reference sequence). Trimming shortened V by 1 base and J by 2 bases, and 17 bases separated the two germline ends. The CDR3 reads CASSLFSAGTSNYGYTF. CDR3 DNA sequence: TGTGCCAGCAGTTTATTTAGCGCAGGGACTAGCAACTATGGCTACACCTTC.

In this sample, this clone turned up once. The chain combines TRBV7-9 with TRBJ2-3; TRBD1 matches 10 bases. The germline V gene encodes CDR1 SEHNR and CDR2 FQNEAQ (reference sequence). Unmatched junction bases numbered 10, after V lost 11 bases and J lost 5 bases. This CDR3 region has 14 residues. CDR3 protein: CASAQGQGKDTQYF. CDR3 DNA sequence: TGTGCCTCAGCTCAGGGACAGGGGAAAGATACGCAGTATTTT. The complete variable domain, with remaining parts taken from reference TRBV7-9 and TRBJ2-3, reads DTGVSQNPRHKITKRGQNVTFRCDPISEHNRLYWYRQTLGQGPEFLTYFQNEAQLEKSRLLSDRFSAERPKGSFSTLEIQRTEQGDSAMYLCASAQGQGKDTQYFGPGTRLTVL.

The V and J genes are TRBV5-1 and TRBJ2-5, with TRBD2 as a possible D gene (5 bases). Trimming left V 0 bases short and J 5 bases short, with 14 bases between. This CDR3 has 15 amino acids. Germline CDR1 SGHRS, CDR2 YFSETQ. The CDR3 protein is CASSLGIGPGETQYF. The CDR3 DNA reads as TGCGCCAGCAGCTTGGGGATAGGTCCGGGGGAGACCCAGTACTTC.

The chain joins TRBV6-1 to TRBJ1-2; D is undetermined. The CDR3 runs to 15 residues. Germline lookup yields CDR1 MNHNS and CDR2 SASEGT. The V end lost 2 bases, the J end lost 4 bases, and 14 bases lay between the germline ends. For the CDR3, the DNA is TGTGCCAGCAGTGAAACCCAGGTTCGCCCCTATGGCTACACCTTC. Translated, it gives CASSETQVRPYGYTF.

The DNA for the CDR3 is TGCAGCGTTGAGTCAAGCCCCTATGGCTACACCTTC. It yields the protein CSVESSPYGYTF. This sequence joins TRBV29-1 and TRBJ1-2, with D unresolved. CDR3 length: 12 residues. Germline values: CDR1 SQVTM, CDR2 ANQGSEA. V was shortened by 3 bases and J by 4 bases, with 9 bases between the two germline ends.

The CDR3, as DNA: TGTGCCAGCACCTCCGGCGAGGTGCTGGTGGGAGCTTTCTTT. Residues: CASTSGEVLVGAFF. This chain links TRBV28 with TRBJ1-1; D call uncertain. Trimming left V 7 bases short and J 10 bases short, with 22 bases between. Germline CDR1 is MDHEN and CDR2 is SYDVKM. The CDR3 has 14 amino acids.

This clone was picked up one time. The CDR3: CAISESQMQADIYGYTF. Written as DNA, the CDR3 is TGTGCCATCAGTGAGTCACAGATGCAAGCCGATATCTATGGCTACACCTTC. The V and J genes are TRBV10-3 and TRBJ1-2; D remains ambiguous. V shed 0 bases and J shed 4 bases, with 18 bases lying between them. Germline CDR1 is ENHRY and CDR2 is SYGVKD. This CDR3 comprises 17 residues.

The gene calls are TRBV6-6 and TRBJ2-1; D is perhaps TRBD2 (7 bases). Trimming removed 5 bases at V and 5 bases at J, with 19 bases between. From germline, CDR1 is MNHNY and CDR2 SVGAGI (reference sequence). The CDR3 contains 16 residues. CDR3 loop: CASSTPGGLYNNEQFF. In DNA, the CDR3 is TGTGCCAGCAGTACCCCCGGGGGGCTATACAACAATGAGCAGTTCTTC.

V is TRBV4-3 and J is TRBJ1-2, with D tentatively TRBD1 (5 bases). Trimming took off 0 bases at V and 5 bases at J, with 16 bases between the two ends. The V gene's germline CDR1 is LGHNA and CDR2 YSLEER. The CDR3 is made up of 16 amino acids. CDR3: CASSQDFATESYGYTF. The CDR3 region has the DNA TGCGCCAGCAGCCAAGATTTCGCGACAGAGTCATATGGCTACACCTTC.